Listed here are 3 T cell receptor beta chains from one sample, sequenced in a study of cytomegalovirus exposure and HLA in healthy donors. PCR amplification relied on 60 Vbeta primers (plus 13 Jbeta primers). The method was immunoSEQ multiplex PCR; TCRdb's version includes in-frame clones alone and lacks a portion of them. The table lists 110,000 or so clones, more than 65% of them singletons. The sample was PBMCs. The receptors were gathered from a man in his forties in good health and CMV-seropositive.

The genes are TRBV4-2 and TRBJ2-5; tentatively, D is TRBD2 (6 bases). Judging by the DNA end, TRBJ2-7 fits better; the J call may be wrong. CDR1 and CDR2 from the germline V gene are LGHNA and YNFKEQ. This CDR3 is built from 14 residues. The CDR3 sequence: CASSQTGSSYEQYF. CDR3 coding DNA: TGTGCCAGCAGCCAAACCGGGAGCTCCTACGAGCAGTACTTC.

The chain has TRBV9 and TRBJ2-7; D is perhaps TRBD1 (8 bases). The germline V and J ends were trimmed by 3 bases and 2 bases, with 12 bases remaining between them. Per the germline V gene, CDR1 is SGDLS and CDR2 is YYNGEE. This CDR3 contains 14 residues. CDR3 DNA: TGTGCCAGCAGCGAACAGGGGGGGGCCTACGAGCAGTACTTC. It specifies CASSEQGGAYEQYF.

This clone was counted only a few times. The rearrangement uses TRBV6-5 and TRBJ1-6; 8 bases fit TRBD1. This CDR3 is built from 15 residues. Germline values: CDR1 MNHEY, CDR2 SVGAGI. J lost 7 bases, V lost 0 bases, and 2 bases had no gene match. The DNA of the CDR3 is TGTGCCAGCAGTTACTCCACAGGGGGAAATTCACCCCTCCACTTT. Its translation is CASSYSTGGNSPLHF.